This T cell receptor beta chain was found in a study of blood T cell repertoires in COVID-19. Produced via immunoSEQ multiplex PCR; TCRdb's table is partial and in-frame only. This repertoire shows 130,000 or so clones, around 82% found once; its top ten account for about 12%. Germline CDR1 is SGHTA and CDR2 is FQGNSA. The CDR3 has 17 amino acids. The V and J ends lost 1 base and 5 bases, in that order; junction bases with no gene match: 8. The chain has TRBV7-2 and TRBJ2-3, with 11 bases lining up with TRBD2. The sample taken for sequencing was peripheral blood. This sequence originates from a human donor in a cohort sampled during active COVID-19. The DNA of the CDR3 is TGTGCCAGCAGCTTAGTAGGTAGCGGGGGGGCCGGAGATACGCAGTATTTT. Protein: CASSLVGSGGAGDTQYF. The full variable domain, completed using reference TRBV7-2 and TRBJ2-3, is GAGVSQSPSNKVTEKGKDVELRCDPISGHTALYWYRQSLGQGLEFLIYFQGNSAPDKSGLPSDRFSAERTGGSVSTLTIQRTQQEDSAVYLCASSLVGSGGAGDTQYFGPGTRLTVL.